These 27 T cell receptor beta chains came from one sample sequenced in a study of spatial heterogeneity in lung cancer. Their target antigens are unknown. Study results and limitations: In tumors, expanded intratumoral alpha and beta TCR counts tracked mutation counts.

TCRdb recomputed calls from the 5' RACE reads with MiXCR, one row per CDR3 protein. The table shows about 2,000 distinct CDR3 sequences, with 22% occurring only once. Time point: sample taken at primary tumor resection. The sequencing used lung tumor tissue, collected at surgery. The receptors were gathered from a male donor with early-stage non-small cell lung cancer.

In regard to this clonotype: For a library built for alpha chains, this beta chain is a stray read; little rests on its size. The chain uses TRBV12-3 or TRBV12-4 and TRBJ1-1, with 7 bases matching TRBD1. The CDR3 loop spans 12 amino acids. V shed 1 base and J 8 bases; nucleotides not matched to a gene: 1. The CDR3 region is CASSLGQGEAFF. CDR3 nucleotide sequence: TGTGCCAGCAGTTTAGGACAGGGAGAAGCTTTCTTT.

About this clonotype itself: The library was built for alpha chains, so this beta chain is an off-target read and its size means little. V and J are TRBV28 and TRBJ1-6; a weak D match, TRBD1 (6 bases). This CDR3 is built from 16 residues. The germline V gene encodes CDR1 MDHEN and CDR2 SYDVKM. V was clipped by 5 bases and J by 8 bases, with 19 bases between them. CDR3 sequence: CASSTPGQLTDSPLHF. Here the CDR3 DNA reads TGTGCCAGCAGTACCCCGGGACAATTGACTGATTCACCCCTCCACTTT.

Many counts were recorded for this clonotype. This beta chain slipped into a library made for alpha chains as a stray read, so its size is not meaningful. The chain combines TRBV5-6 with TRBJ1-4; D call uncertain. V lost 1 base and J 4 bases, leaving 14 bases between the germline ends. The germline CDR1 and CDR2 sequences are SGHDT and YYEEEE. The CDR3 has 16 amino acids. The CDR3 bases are TGTGCCAGCAGCTTGCGGGTCCAGATTCTTAATGAAAAACTGTTTTTT. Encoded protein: CASSLRVQILNEKLFF.

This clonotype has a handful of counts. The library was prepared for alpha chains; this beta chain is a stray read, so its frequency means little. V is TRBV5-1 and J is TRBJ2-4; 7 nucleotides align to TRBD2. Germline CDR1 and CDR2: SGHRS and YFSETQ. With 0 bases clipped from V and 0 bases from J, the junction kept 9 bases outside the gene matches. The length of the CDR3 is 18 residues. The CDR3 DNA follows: TGCGCCAGCAGCTTGGGCCTCACTAGCGAACTAGCCAAAAACATTCAGTACTTC. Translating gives CASSLGLTSELAKNIQYF. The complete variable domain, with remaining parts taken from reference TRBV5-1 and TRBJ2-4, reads KAGVTQTPRYLIKTRGQQVTLSCSPISGHRSVSWYQQTPGQGLQFLFEYFSETQRNKGNFPGRFSGRQFSNSRSEMNVSTLELGDSALYLCASSLGLTSELAKNIQYFGAGTRLSVL.

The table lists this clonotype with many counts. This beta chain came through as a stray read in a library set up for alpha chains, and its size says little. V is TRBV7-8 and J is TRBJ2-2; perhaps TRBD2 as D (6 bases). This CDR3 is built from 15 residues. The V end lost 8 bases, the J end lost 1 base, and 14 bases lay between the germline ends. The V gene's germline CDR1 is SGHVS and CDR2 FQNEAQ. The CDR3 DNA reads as TGTGCCAGCTCGCCGACTAGGGTGAACACCGGGGAGCTGTTTTTT. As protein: CASSPTRVNTGELFF. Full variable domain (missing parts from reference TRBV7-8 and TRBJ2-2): GAGVSQSPRYKVAKRGQDVALRCDPISGHVSLFWYQQALGQGPEFLTYFQNEAQLDKSGLPSDRFFAERPEGSVSTLKIQRTQQEDSAVYLCASSPTRVNTGELFFGEGSRLTVL.

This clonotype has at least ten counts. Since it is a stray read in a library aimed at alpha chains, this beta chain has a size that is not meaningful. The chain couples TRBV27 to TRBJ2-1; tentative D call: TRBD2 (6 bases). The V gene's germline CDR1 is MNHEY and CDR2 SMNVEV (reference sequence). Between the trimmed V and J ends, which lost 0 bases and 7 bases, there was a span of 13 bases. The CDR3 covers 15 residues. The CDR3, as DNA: TGTGCCAGCAGTTTATCTAGGGGAGGAATGAATGAGCAGTTCTTC. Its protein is CASSLSRGGMNEQFF.

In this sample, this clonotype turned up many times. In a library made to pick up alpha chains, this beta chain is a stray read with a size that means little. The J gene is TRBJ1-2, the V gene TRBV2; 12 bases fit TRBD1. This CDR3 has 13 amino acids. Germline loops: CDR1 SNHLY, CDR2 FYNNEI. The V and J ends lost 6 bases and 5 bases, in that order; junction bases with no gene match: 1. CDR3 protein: CASRGQGAYGYTF. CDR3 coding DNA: TGTGCCAGCAGGGGACAGGGGGCGTATGGCTACACCTTC.

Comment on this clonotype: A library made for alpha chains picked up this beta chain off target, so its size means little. CDR3 sequence (DNA): TGTGCCACCAGCAGACTTACACGGGACGCCTATGGCTACACCTTC. This codes for CATSRLTRDAYGYTF. This chain joins TRBV15 and TRBJ1-2; D is possibly TRBD1 (5 bases). The CDR3 contains 15 residues. Germline V CDR1 and CDR2: LNHNV, YYDKDF (reference sequence). Trimming took off 2 bases at V and 4 bases at J, with 14 bases between the two ends.

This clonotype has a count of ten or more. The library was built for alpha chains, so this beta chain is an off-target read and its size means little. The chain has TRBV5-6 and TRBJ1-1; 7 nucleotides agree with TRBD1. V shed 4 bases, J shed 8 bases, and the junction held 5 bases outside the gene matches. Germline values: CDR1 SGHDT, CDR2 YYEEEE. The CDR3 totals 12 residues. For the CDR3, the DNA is TGTGCCAGCAGCCCCGGGACAGTCGAAGCTTTCTTT. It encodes CASSPGTVEAFF.

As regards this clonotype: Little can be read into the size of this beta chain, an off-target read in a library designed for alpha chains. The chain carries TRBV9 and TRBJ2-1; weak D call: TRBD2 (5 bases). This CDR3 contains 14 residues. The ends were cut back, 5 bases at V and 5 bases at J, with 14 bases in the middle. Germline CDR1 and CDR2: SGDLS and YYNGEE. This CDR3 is CASSAVGVNNEQFF. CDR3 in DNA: TGTGCCAGCAGTGCAGTCGGGGTGAACAATGAGCAGTTCTTC. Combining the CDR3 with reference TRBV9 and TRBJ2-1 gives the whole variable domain DSGVTQTPKHLITATGQRVTLRCSPRSGDLSVYWYQQSLDQGLQFLIQYYNGEERAKGNILERFSAQQFPDLHSELNLSSLELGDSALYFCASSAVGVNNEQFFGPGTRLTVL.

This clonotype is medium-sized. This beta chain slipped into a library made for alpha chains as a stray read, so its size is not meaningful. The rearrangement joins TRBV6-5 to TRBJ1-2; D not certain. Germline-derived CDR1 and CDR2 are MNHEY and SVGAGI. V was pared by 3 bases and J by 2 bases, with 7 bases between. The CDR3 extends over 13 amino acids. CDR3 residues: CASSYSQNYGYTF. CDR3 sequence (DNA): TGTGCCAGCAGTTATTCACAGAACTATGGCTACACCTTC.

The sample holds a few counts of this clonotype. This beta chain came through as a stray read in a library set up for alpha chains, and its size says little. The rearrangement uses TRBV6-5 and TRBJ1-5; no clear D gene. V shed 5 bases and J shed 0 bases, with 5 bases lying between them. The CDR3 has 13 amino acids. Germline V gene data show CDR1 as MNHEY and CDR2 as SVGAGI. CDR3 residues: CASSRSSNQPQHF. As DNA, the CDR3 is TGTGCCAGCAGTCGGAGTAGCAATCAGCCCCAGCATTTT.

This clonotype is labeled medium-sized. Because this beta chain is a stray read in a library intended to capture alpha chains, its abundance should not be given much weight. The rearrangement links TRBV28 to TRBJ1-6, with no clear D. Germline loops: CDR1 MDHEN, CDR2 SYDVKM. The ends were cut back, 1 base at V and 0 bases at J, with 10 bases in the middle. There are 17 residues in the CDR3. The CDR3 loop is CASSLYSKYSYNSPLHF. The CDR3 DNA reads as TGTGCCAGCAGTTTATATTCAAAGTACTCCTATAATTCACCCCTCCACTTT.

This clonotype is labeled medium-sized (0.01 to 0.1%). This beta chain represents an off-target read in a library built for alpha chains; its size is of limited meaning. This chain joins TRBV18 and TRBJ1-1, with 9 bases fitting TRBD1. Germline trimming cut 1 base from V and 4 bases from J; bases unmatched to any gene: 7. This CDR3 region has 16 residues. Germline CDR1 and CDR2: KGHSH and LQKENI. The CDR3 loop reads CASSPLDRGGGTEAFF. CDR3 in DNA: TGTGCCAGCTCACCACTGGACAGGGGAGGGGGCACTGAAGCTTTCTTT.

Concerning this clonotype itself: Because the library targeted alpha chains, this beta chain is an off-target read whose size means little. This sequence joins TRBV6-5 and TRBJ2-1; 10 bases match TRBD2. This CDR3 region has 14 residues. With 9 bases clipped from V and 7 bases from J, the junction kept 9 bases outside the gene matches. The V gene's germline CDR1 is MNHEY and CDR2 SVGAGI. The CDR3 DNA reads TGTGCCAGTAAACCGGGACTAGCGCGTAATGAGCAGTTCTTC. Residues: CASKPGLARNEQFF.

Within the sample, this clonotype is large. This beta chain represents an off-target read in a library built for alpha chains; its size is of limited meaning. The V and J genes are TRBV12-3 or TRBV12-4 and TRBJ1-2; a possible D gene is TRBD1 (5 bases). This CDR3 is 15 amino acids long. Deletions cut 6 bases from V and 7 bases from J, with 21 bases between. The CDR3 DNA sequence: TGTGCCAGCAGATTTCACGAGACCGGGCAGGGTGGCTACACCTTC. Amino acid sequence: CASRFHETGQGGYTF.

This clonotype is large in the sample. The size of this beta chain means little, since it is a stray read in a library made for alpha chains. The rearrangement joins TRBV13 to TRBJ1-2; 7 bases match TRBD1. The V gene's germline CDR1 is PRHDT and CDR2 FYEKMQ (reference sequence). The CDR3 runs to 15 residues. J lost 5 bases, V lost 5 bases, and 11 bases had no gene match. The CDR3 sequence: CASSGHGQETYGYTF. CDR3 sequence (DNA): TGTGCCAGCAGCGGCCATGGACAGGAGACTTATGGCTACACCTTC.

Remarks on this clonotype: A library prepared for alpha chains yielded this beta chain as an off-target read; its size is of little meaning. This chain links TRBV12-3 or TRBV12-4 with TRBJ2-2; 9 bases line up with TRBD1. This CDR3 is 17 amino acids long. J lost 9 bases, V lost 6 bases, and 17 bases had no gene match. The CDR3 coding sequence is TGTGCCAGCAGGTCCACTCCGGGACAGGGATTCATTCGGGAGCTGTTTTTT. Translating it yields CASRSTPGQGFIRELFF.

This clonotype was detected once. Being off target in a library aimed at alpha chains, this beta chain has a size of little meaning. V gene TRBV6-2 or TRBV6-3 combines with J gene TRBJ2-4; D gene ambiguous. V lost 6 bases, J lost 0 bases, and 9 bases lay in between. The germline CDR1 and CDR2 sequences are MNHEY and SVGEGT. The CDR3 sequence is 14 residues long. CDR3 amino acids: CASRPALAKNIQYF. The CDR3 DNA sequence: TGTGCCAGCAGACCGGCTCTAGCCAAAAACATTCAGTACTTC.

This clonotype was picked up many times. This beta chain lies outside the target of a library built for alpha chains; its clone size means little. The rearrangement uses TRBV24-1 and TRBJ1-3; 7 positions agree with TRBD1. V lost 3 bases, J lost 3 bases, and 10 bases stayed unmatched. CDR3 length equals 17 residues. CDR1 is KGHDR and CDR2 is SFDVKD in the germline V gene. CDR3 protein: CATSDRYRGTRGNTIYF. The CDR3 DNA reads TGTGCCACCAGTGATCGTTACAGGGGAACACGTGGAAACACCATATATTTT.

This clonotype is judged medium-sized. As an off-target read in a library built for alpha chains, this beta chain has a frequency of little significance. The CDR3 here is CASSQGTRGRQPQHF. In DNA form, the CDR3 reads TGTGCCAGCAGCCAAGGGACACGAGGCCGTCAGCCCCAGCATTTT. J is TRBJ1-5 and V is TRBV3-1, with D tentatively TRBD1 (5 bases). The CDR3 consists of 15 residues. Germline V lookup: CDR1 LGHDT, CDR2 YNNKEL (reference sequence). V lost 1 base to trimming and J lost 6 bases, with 13 bases between them.

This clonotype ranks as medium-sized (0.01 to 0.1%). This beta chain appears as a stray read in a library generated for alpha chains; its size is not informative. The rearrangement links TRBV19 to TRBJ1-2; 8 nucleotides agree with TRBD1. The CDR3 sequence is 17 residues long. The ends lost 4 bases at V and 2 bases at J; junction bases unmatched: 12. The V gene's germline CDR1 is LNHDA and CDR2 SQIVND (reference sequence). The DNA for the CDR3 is TGTGCCAGTAGTACCCTGACAGGGGCGTCAACCAACTATGGCTACACCTTC. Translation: CASSTLTGASTNYGYTF.

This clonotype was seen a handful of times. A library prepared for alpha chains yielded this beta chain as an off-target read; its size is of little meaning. DNA for the CDR3: TGTGCCAGCAGTCCGGGGGGGCTCACTGAAGCTTTCTTT. As protein: CASSPGGLTEAFF. This chain links TRBV27 with TRBJ1-1, with D possibly TRBD1 on 6 matching bases. CDR1 is MNHEY, CDR2 SMNVEV, per germline (reference sequence). The CDR3 has 13 amino acids. The V and J ends lost 5 bases and 4 bases respectively, with 11 bases between them.

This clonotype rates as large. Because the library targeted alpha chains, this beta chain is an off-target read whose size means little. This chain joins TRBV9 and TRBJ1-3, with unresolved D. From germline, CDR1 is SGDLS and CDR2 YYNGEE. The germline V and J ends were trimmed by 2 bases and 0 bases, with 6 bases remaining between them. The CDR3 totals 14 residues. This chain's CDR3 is CASSVTDSGNTIYF. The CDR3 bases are TGTGCCAGCAGCGTGACTGACTCTGGAAACACCATATATTTT. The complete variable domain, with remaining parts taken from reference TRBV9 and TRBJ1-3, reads DSGVTQTPKHLITATGQRVTLRCSPRSGDLSVYWYQQSLDQGLQFLIQYYNGEERAKGNILERFSAQQFPDLHSELNLSSLELGDSALYFCASSVTDSGNTIYFGEGSWLTVV.

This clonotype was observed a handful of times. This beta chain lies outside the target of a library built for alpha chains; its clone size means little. CDR3 in amino acids: CASSLQREGDRANEQYF. As DNA, the CDR3 is TGTGCCAGCAGCTTACAGCGGGAGGGGGACAGGGCCAACGAGCAGTACTTC. V and J are TRBV21-1 and TRBJ2-7; the D call of TRBD2 is as the table states it, not checked on the DNA. TRBV21-1 is a pseudogene locus. The CDR3 is 17 residues long.

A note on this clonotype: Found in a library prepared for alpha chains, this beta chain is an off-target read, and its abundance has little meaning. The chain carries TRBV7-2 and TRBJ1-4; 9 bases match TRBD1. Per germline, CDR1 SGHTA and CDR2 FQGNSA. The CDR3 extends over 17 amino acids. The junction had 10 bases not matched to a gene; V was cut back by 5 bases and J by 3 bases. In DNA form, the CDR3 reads TGTGCCAGCAGCCCGGGGTGGACAGGGGCACCTAATGAAAAACTGTTTTTT. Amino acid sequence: CASSPGWTGAPNEKLFF.

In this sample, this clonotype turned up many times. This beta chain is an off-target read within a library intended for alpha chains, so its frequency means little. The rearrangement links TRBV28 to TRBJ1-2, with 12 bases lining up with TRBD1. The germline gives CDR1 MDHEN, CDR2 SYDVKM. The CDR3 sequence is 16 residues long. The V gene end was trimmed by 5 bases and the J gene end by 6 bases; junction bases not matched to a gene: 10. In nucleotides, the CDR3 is TGTGCCAGCAGTCGAACCGGGACAGGGGGCTGGGATGGCTACACCTTC. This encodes CASSRTGTGGWDGYTF.